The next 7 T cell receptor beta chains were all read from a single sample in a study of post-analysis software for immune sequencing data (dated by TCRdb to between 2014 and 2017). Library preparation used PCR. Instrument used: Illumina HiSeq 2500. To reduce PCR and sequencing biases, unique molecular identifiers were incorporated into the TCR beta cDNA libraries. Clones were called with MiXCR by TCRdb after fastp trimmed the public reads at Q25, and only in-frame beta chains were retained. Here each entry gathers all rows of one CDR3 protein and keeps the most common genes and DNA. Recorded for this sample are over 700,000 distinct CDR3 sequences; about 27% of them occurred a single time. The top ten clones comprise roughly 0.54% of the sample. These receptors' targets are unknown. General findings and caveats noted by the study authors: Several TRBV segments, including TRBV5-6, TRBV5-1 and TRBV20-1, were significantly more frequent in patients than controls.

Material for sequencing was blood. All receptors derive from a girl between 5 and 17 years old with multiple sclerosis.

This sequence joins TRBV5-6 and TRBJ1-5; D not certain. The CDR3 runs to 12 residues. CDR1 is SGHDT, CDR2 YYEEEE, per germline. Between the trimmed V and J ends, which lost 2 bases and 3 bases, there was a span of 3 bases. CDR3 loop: CASSFANQPQHF. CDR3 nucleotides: TGTGCCAGCAGCTTTGCCAATCAGCCCCAGCATTTT.

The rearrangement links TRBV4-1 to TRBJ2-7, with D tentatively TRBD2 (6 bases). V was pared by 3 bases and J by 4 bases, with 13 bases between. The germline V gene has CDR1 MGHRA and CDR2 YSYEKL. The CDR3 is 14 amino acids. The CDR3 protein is CASSQSGTAYEQYF. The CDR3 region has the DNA TGCGCCAGCAGCCAGTCCGGGACTGCATACGAGCAGTACTTC.

The CDR3, as DNA: TGCGCCAGCAGTGCACGGGGCACCGGGGAGCTGTTTTTT. It yields the protein CASSARGTGELFF. V gene TRBV10-1 combines with J gene TRBJ2-2, with D possibly being TRBD2 (5 bases). V dropped 4 bases and J dropped 4 bases, with 7 bases sitting between them. The germline V gene has CDR1 WNHNN and CDR2 SYGVQD (reference sequence). The CDR3 spans 13 residues.

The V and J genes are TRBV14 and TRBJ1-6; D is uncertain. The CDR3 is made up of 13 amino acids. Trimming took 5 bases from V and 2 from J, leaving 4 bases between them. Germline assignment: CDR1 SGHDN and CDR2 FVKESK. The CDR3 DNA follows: TGTGCCAGCAGCACGACCTATAATTCACCCCTCCACTTT. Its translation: CASSTTYNSPLHF.

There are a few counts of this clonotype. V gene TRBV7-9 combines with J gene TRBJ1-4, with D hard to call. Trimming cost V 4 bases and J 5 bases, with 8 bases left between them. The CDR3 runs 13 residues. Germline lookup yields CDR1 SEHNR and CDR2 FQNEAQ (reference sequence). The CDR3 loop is CASSSLPNEKLFF. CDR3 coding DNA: TGTGCCAGCAGCTCCCTGCCCAATGAAAAACTGTTTTTT.

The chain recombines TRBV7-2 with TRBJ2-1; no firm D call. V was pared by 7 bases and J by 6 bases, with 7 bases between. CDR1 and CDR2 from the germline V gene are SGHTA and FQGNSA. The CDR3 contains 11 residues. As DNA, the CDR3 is TGTGCCAGCAATGACGGCAATGAGCAGTTCTTC. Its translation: CASNDGNEQFF.

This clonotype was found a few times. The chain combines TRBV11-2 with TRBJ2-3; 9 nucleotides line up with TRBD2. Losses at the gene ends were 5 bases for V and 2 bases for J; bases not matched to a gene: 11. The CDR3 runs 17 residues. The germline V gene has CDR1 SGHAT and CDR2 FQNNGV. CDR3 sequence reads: CASSPPGKRGVTDTQYF. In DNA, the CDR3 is TGTGCCAGCAGCCCCCCTGGCAAGCGGGGGGTCACAGATACGCAGTATTTT.